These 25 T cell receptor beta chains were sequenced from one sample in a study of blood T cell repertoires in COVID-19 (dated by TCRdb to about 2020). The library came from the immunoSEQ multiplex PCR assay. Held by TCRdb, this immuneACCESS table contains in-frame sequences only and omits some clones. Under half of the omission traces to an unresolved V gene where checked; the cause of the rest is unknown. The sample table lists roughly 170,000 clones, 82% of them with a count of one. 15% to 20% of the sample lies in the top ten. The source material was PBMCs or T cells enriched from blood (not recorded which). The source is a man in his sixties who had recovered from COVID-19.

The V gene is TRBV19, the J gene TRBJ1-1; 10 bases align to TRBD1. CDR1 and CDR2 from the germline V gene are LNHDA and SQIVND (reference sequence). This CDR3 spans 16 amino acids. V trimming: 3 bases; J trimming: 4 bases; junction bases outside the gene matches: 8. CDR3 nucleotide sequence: TGTGCCAGTAGTATCGACAGGGGGCTCCTAACCACTGAAGCTTTCTTT. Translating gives CASSIDRGLLTTEAFF.

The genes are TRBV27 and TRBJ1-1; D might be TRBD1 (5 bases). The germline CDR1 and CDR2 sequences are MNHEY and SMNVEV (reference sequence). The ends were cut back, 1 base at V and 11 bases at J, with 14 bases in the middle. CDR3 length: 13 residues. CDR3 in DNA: TGTGCCAGCAGTTTATTGGGACCCGCGGGGGCTTTCTTT. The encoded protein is CASSLLGPAGAFF.

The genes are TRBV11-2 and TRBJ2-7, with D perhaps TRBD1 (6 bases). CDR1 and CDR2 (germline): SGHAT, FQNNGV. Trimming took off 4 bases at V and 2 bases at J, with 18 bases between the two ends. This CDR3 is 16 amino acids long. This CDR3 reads CASSWGQITHTYEQYF. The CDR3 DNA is TGTGCCAGCAGCTGGGGGCAGATAACCCATACCTACGAGCAGTACTTC.

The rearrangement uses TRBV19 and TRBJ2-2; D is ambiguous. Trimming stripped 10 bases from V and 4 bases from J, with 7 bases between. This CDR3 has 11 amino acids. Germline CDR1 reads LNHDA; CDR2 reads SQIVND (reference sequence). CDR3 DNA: TGTGCCAACTCGGTCACCGGGGAGCTGTTTTTT. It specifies CANSVTGELFF.

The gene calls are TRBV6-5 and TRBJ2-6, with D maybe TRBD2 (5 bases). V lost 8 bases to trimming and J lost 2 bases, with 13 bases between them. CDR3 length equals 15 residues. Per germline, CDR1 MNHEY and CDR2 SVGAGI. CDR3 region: CASPERDAGANVLTF. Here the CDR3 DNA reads TGTGCCAGCCCCGAGAGGGATGCTGGGGCCAACGTCCTGACTTTC.

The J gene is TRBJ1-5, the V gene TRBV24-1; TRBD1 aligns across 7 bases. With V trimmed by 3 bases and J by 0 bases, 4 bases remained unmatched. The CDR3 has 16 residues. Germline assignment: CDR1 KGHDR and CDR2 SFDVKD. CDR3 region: CATSDPGQNSNQPQHF. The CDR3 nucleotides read TGTGCCACCAGTGATCCGGGACAGAATAGCAATCAGCCCCAGCATTTT.

In DNA form, the CDR3 reads TGTGCCACCAGCAGACCACGCTACAGGGAAGCAAACACTGAAGCTTTCTTT. It yields the protein CATSRPRYREANTEAFF. The chain uses TRBV15 and TRBJ1-1; D is perhaps TRBD1 (6 bases). This CDR3 is built from 17 residues. CDR1 LNHNV and CDR2 YYDKDF come from the germline V gene (reference sequence). V shed 2 bases and J shed 2 bases, with 18 bases lying between them.

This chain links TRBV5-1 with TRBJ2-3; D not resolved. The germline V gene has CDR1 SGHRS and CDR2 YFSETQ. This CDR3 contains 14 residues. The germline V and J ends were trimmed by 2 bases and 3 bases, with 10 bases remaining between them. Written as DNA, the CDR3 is TGCGCCAGCAGCTTTAAACTGAGGACAGATACGCAGTATTTT. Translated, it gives CASSFKLRTDTQYF. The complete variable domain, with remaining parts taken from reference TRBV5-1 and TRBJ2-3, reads KAGVTQTPRYLIKTRGQQVTLSCSPISGHRSVSWYQQTPGQGLQFLFEYFSETQRNKGNFPGRFSGRQFSNSRSEMNVSTLELGDSALYLCASSFKLRTDTQYFGPGTRLTVL.

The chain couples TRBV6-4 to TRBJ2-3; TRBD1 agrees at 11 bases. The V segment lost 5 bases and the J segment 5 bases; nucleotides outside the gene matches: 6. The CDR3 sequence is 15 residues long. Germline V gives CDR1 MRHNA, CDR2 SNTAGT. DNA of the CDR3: TGTGCCAGCAGTCTCGGGGGACAGGGGGGAGATACGCAGTATTTT. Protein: CASSLGGQGGDTQYF.

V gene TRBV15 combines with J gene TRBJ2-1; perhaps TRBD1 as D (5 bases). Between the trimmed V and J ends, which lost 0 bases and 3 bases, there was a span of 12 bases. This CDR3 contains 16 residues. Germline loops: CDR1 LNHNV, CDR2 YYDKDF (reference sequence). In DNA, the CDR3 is TGTGCCACCAGCAGAGACGACAGAGGAAACTACAATGAGCAGTTCTTC. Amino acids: CATSRDDRGNYNEQFF. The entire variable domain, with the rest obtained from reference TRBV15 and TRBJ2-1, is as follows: DAMVIQNPRYQVTQFGKPVTLSCSQTLNHNVMYWYQQKSSQAPKLLFHYYDKDFNNEADTPDNFQSRRPNTSFCFLDIRSPGLGDTAMYLCATSRDDRGNYNEQFFGPGTRLTVL.

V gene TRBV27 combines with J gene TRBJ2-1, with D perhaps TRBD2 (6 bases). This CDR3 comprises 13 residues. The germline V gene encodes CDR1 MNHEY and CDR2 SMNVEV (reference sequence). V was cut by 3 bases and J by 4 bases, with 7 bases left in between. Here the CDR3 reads CASSFGGYNEQFF. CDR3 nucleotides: TGTGCCAGCAGTTTCGGGGGTTACAATGAGCAGTTCTTC.

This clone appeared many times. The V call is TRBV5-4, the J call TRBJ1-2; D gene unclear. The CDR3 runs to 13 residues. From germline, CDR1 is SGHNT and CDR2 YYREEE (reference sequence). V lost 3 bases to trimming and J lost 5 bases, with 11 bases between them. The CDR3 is CASSSLLGYGYTF. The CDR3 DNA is TGTGCCAGCAGCTCATTGCTAGGATATGGCTACACCTTC.

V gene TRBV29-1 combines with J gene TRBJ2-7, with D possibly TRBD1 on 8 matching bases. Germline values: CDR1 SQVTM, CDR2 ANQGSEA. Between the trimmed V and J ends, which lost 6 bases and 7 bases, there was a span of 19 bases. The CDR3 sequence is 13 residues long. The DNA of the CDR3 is TGCAGCGTGGGGGGGACAGGTCAGGAGGAGCAGTACTTC. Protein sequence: CSVGGTGQEEQYF.

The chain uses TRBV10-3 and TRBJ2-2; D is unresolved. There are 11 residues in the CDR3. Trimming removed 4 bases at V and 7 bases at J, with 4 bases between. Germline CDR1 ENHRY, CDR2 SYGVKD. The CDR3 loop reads CAISVSGELFF. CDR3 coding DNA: TGTGCCATCAGTGTCAGCGGGGAGCTGTTTTTT.

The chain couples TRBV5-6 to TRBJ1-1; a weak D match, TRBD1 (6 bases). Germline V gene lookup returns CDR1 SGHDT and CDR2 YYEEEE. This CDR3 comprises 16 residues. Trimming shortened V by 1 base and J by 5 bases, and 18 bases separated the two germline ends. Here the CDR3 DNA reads TGTGCCAGCAGCTTGAGCGCAGGGGAGAAGTGGACTGAAGCTTTCTTT. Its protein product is CASSLSAGEKWTEAFF.

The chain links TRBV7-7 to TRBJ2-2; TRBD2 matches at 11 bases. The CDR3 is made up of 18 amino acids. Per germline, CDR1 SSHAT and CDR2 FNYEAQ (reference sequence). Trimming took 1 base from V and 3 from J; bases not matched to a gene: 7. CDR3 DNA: TGTGCCAGCAGCTTAGTTGTAGCGGGGGGGCCGGACACCGGGGAGCTGTTTTTT. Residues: CASSLVVAGGPDTGELFF.

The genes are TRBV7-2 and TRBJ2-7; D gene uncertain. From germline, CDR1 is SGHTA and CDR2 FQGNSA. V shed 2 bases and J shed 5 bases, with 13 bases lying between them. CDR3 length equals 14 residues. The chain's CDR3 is CASSLKPASNEQYF. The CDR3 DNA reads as TGTGCCAGCAGCTTAAAACCCGCCTCTAACGAGCAGTACTTC. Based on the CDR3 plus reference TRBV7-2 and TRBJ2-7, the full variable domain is GAGVSQSPSNKVTEKGKDVELRCDPISGHTALYWYRQSLGQGLEFLIYFQGNSAPDKSGLPSDRFSAERTGGSVSTLTIQRTQQEDSAVYLCASSLKPASNEQYFGPGTRLTVT.

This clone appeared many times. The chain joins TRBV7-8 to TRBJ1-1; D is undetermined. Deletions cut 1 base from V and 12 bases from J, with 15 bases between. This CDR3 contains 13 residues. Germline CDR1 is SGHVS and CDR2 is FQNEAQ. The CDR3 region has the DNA TGTGCCAGCAGCTTAGGGGTGCAGGTTCCGCCTTTCTTT. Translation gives CASSLGVQVPPFF.

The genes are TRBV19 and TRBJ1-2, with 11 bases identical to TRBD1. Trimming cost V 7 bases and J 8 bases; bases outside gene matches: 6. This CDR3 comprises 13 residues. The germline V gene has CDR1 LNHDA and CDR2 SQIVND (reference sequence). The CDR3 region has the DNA TGTGCCAGTACCTCGGGACAGGGGGTAGGCTACACCTTC. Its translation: CASTSGQGVGYTF.

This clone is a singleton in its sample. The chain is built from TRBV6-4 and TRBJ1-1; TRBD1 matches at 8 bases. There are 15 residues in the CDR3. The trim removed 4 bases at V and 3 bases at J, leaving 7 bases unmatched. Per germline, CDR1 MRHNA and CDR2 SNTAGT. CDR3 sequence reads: CASSASTGAHTEAFF. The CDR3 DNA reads TGTGCCAGCAGTGCTTCGACAGGGGCGCACACTGAAGCTTTCTTT.

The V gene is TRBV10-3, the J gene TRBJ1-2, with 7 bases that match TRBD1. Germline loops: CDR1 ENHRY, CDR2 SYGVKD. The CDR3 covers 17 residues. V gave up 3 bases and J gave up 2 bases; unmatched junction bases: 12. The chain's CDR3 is CAISDPGTELSNYGYTF. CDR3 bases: TGTGCCATCAGTGACCCCGGGACAGAACTGTCGAACTATGGCTACACCTTC.

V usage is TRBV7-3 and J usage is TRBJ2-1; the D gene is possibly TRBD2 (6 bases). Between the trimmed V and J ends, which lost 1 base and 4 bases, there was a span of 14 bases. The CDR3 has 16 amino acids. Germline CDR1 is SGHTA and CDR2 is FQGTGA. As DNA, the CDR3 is TGTGCCAGCAGCTTAATGGTGGGAGGTCGTTACAATGAGCAGTTCTTC. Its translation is CASSLMVGGRYNEQFF.

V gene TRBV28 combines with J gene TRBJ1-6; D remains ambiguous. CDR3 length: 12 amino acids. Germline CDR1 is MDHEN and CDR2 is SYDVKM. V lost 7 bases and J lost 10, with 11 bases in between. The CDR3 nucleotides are TGTGCCAGCACCGAGCCCCACTCACCCCTCCACTTT. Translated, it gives CASTEPHSPLHF.

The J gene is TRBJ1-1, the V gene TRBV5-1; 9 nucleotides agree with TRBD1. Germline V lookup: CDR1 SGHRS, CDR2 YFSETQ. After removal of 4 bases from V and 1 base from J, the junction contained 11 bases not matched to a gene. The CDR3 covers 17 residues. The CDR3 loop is CASSRDLTGGANTEAFF. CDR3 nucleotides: TGCGCCAGCAGCCGGGATCTCACAGGGGGCGCGAACACTGAAGCTTTCTTT.

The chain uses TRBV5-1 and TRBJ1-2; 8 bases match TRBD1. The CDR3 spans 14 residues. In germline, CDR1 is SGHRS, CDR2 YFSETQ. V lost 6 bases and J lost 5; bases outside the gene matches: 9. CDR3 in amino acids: CASKLGTGGYGYTF. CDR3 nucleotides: TGCGCCAGCAAACTCGGGACAGGAGGTTATGGCTACACCTTC.